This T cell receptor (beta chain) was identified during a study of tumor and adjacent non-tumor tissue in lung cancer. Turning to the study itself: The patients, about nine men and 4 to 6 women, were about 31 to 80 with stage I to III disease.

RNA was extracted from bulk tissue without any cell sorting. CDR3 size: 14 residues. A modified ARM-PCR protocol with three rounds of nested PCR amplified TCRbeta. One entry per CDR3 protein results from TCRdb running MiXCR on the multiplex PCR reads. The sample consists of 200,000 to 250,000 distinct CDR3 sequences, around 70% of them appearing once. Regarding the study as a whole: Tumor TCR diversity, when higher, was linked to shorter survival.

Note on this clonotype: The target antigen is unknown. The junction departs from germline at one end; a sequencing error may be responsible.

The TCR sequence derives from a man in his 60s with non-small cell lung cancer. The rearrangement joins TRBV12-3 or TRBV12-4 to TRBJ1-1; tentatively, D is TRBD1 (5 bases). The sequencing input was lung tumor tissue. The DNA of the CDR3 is TGTGACAGCAGACTCGGGGCGGCAGGCACTGAAGCTTTCTTT. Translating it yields CDSRLGAAGTEAFF.